These 10 T cell receptor beta chains originate from one sample sequenced in a study of cytomegalovirus exposure and HLA in healthy donors. Use of 60 Vbeta and 13 Jbeta primers characterized the PCR. Some clones are missing from TCRdb's copy, which holds only in-frame ones; the method was immunoSEQ multiplex PCR. The sample contains 150,000 to 170,000 clones, 70% to 80% of which appear only once. Sequenced input: PBMCs. The receptors shown here come from a man under 40 in good health and CMV-seropositive.

The chain uses TRBV7-9 and TRBJ1-1, with D possibly being TRBD1 (6 bases). Germline V gene lookup returns CDR1 SEHNR and CDR2 FQNEAQ (reference sequence). The CDR3 length is 14 residues. V was cut by 5 bases and J by 8 bases, with 18 bases left in between. CDR3 nucleotide sequence: TGTGCCAGCAGCCCGGAAATCGGGGGGGCGGAAGCTTTCTTT. Protein product: CASSPEIGGAEAFF.

This chain connects TRBV28 to TRBJ1-3; 7 bases are shared with TRBD1. V gave up 6 bases and J gave up 1 base; unmatched junction bases: 6. The CDR3 length is 15 residues. The germline V gene has CDR1 MDHEN and CDR2 SYDVKM. This chain's CDR3 is CASRVTGVSGNTIYF. CDR3 sequence (DNA): TGTGCCAGCAGGGTAACAGGGGTATCTGGAAACACCATATATTTT.

This clone appeared a few times. This chain uses TRBV10-3 with TRBJ1-4, with 8 bases fitting TRBD1. The junction had 8 bases not matched to a gene; V was cut back by 6 bases and J by 5 bases. Germline values: CDR1 ENHRY, CDR2 SYGVKD. This CDR3 region has 15 residues. The CDR3 region is CAISLGQGLNEKLFF. The CDR3 coding sequence is TGTGCCATCAGCCTCGGACAGGGTCTAAATGAAAAACTGTTTTTT.

The rearrangement links TRBV5-1 to TRBJ2-3; TRBD1 is a possible D gene (5 bases). This CDR3 has 14 amino acids. The germline CDR1 and CDR2 sequences are SGHRS and YFSETQ. Between the trimmed V and J ends, which lost 0 bases and 4 bases, there was a span of 9 bases. DNA for the CDR3: TGCGCCAGCAGCTTGGGCAGGGTCCCAGATACGCAGTATTTT. This encodes CASSLGRVPDTQYF.

This chain joins TRBV6-1 and TRBJ2-7; 8 bases agree with TRBD1. Germline values: CDR1 MNHNS, CDR2 SASEGT. This CDR3 spans 15 amino acids. Germline trimming cut 2 bases from V and 3 bases from J; bases unmatched to any gene: 6. The CDR3 protein is CASSESPGGGYEQYF. In DNA, the CDR3 is TGTGCCAGCAGTGAATCACCAGGGGGCGGCTACGAGCAGTACTTC.

This chain uses TRBV13 with TRBJ2-7, with 10 bases aligning to TRBD1. CDR1 is PRHDT, CDR2 FYEKMQ, per germline (reference sequence). Trimming took 4 bases from V and 6 from J; bases not matched to a gene: 3. The CDR3 is 13 residues long. The DNA for the CDR3 is TGTGCCAGCAGCTACCGGGACAGGGGCGAGCAGTACTTC. This codes for CASSYRDRGEQYF.

This chain links TRBV7-9 with TRBJ1-5; TRBD1 matches 7 bases. The junction had 12 bases not matched to a gene; V was cut back by 3 bases and J by 4 bases. The CDR3 is 17 amino acids. Germline V gene data show CDR1 as SEHNR and CDR2 as FQNEAQ (reference sequence). The chain's CDR3 is CASSLEPWDSDNQPQHF. In DNA, the CDR3 is TGTGCCAGCAGCTTGGAACCCTGGGACAGTGATAATCAGCCCCAGCATTTT. Full variable domain (remainder filled in from reference TRBV7-9 and TRBJ1-5): DTGVSQNPRHKITKRGQNVTFRCDPISEHNRLYWYRQTLGQGPEFLTYFQNEAQLEKSRLLSDRFSAERPKGSFSTLEIQRTEQGDSAMYLCASSLEPWDSDNQPQHFGDGTRLSIL.

The chain couples TRBV6-1 to TRBJ2-3, with 7 positions matching TRBD2. Germline CDR1 and CDR2: MNHNS and SASEGT. Trimming at V came to 0 bases and at J to 5 bases, leaving 14 bases not matched to a gene. CDR3 length: 18 residues. The CDR3 loop reads CASSEALETSRLRDTQYF. CDR3 nucleotides: TGTGCCAGCAGTGAAGCGCTTGAGACTAGCCGCCTCCGAGATACGCAGTATTTT.

J is TRBJ2-7 and V is TRBV2; TRBD2 is a possible D gene (7 bases). Deletions cut 5 bases from V and 4 bases from J, with 18 bases between. The CDR3 length is 15 residues. Germline V gene data show CDR1 as SNHLY and CDR2 as FYNNEI. The CDR3 DNA sequence: TGTGCCAGCAGTCGGGGTGTGGGGGGGCCATACGAGCAGTACTTC. Protein: CASSRGVGGPYEQYF.

The chain employs TRBV9 and TRBJ2-5; tentative D call: TRBD1 (6 bases). This CDR3 spans 15 amino acids. Trimming took off 0 bases at V and 2 bases at J, with 11 bases between the two ends. CDR1 and CDR2 from the germline V gene are SGDLS and YYNGEE. CDR3 DNA: TGTGCCAGCAGCGTAGTAGGGGGACGTCAAGAGACCCAGTACTTC. Protein sequence: CASSVVGGRQETQYF.